The 22 T cell receptor beta chains below were found in one sample sequenced in a study of shared clonotypes between healthy human individuals. Profiling relied on immunoSEQ multiplex PCR, and the TCRdb table lists in-frame clones only, not all of them. The repertoire consists of over a million clones, with approximately 96% occurring once and the leading ten covering roughly 1.2%. Sequenced input: naive CD4+ T cells sorted from blood. As to subset: CD45RA+ positively selected. All receptors come from a man aged 25 to 45 in good health.

This chain uses TRBV18 with TRBJ1-2, with 9 positions matching TRBD1. This CDR3 region has 15 residues. Germline values: CDR1 KGHSH, CDR2 LQKENI. The V and J ends lost 5 bases and 4 bases, in that order; junction bases with no gene match: 8. This CDR3 is CASSTRQGVPYGYTF. CDR3 bases: TGTGCCAGCTCAACCCGACAGGGGGTCCCCTATGGCTACACCTTC.

The chain joins TRBV15 to TRBJ2-7; 7 bases agree with TRBD2. CDR1 and CDR2 from the germline V gene are LNHNV and YYDKDF (reference sequence). The trim removed 5 bases at V and 3 bases at J, leaving 10 bases unmatched. The CDR3 is 15 residues long. The CDR3 bases are TGTGCCACCAGCCGTAGGACGCCGGGAGGCTACGAGCAGTACTTC. Its protein product is CATSRRTPGGYEQYF.

The chain has TRBV6-5 and TRBJ2-7; D may be TRBD2 (6 bases). The CDR3 is 14 amino acids. Germline V gene data show CDR1 as MNHEY and CDR2 as SVGAGI. V lost 7 bases, J lost 4 bases, and 17 bases lay in between. CDR3: CASNPRRDSYEQYF. CDR3 in DNA: TGTGCCAGCAACCCAAGGCGGGATAGTTACGAGCAGTACTTC.

The chain couples TRBV18 to TRBJ2-2, with TRBD1 as a possible D gene (5 bases). The CDR3 is made up of 12 amino acids. CDR1 is KGHSH, CDR2 LQKENI, per germline. The V gene lost 8 bases and the J gene lost 5 bases, with 9 bases spanning the gap. CDR3 in amino acids: CASQNRTGELFF. The CDR3 DNA follows: TGTGCCAGCCAAAACAGGACCGGGGAGCTGTTTTTT.

The CDR3 DNA reads TGTGCCAGCAGCGCGCCTTTGGGACAACCGTCCTACAATGAGCAGTTCTTC. This sequence encodes CASSAPLGQPSYNEQFF. This chain joins TRBV5-4 and TRBJ2-1; weak D call: TRBD1 (6 bases). CDR3 size: 17 residues. With 4 bases removed from V and 1 base from J, the gap between germline ends came to 18 bases. Germline assignment: CDR1 SGHNT and CDR2 YYREEE (reference sequence).

This clone has only one observation. The rearrangement uses TRBV9 and TRBJ2-1; the match to TRBD2 covers 12 bases. Germline V gives CDR1 SGDLS, CDR2 YYNGEE. The CDR3 spans 16 residues. Unmatched junction bases numbered 4, after V lost 3 bases and J lost 3 bases. The CDR3 reads CASSARLAGVYNEQFF. CDR3 bases: TGTGCCAGCAGCGCCCGACTAGCGGGAGTCTACAATGAGCAGTTCTTC.

This chain links TRBV5-1 with TRBJ2-1; 7 bases are shared with TRBD1. J lost 5 bases, V lost 4 bases, and 6 bases had no gene match. Germline V gene lookup returns CDR1 SGHRS and CDR2 YFSETQ. The CDR3 is made up of 14 amino acids. The CDR3 region has the DNA TGCGCCAGCAGCCAAGGACAGGCCGACAATGAGCAGTTCTTC. This gives the protein CASSQGQADNEQFF.

The chain has TRBV5-1 and TRBJ2-7; D may match TRBD1 or TRBD2 (5 bases each). The germline CDR1 and CDR2 sequences are SGHRS and YFSETQ. V lost 0 bases and J lost 3, with 10 bases in between. CDR3 length: 14 residues. The CDR3 nucleotides are TGCGCCAGCAGCTTGGATCAGGGAGACTACGAGCAGTACTTC. Its protein is CASSLDQGDYEQYF.

This clone showed up just once. The chain uses TRBV5-6 and TRBJ1-3; perhaps TRBD1 as D (6 bases). Germline V gene sequence: CDR1 SGHDT, CDR2 YYEEEE. The V end lost 4 bases, the J end lost 1 base, and 15 bases lay between the germline ends. This CDR3 is built from 16 residues. CDR3: CASSPLDRRSGNTIYF. The CDR3 DNA sequence: TGTGCCAGCAGCCCACTCGACAGGAGATCTGGAAACACCATATATTTT.

This clone came up once. This chain links TRBV6-5 with TRBJ2-1; maybe TRBD2 (6 bases). Trimming left V 4 bases short and J 10 bases short, with 11 bases between. Germline V CDR1 and CDR2: MNHEY, SVGAGI. This CDR3 contains 12 residues. The CDR3 sequence: CASSSNSGEQFF. The DNA for the CDR3 is TGTGCCAGCAGTTCTAACAGCGGGGAGCAGTTCTTC.

This chain joins TRBV7-2 and TRBJ2-3, with 10 bases aligning to TRBD2. The ends lost 1 base at V and 2 bases at J; junction bases unmatched: 3. This CDR3 comprises 16 residues. The germline gives CDR1 SGHTA, CDR2 FQGNSA. The CDR3 DNA reads as TGTGCCAGCAGCTTAGGTCTAGCGGGAGCCACAGATACGCAGTATTTT. Translated, it gives CASSLGLAGATDTQYF.

The J gene is TRBJ1-4, the V gene TRBV5-5; D uncertain. The V gene's germline CDR1 is SGHKS and CDR2 YYEKEE (reference sequence). The CDR3 covers 14 residues. Trimming cost V 3 bases and J 0 bases, with 6 bases left between them. CDR3 sequence reads: CASSSLATNEKLFF. CDR3 nucleotides: TGTGCCAGCAGCTCGCTTGCAACTAATGAAAAACTGTTTTTT.

The chain has TRBV28 and TRBJ1-1, with D possibly TRBD1 on 5 matching bases. The CDR3 runs 16 residues. V lost 5 bases, J lost 3 bases, and 19 bases lay in between. Germline CDR1 MDHEN, CDR2 SYDVKM. This chain's CDR3 is CASSRGGALGDTEAFF. Here the CDR3 DNA reads TGTGCCAGCAGTAGGGGCGGAGCCCTAGGGGACACTGAAGCTTTCTTT. Full variable domain (remainder filled in from reference TRBV28 and TRBJ1-1): DVKVTQSSRYLVKRTGEKVFLECVQDMDHENMFWYRQDPGLGLRLIYFSYDVKMKEKGDIPEGYSVSREKKERFSLILESASTNQTSMYLCASSRGGALGDTEAFFGQGTRLTVV.

The CDR3 is CASRLAGGFINEQFF. As DNA, the CDR3 is TGTGCCAGCAGATTGGCGGGAGGTTTCATCAATGAGCAGTTCTTC. J is TRBJ2-1 and V is TRBV27; 8 positions agree with TRBD2. The CDR3 is 15 amino acids. The V and J ends lost 6 bases and 6 bases, in that order; junction bases with no gene match: 10. CDR1 MNHEY and CDR2 SMNVEV come from the germline V gene (reference sequence).

The chain recombines TRBV14 with TRBJ1-4; D gene uncertain. The CDR3 length is 14 residues. V was pared by 1 base and J by 8 bases, with 11 bases between. Germline V lookup: CDR1 SGHDN, CDR2 FVKESK. CDR3 sequence (DNA): TGTGCCAGCAGCCAAGCCGGGCTTCGAGAAAAACTGTTTTTT. Encoded protein: CASSQAGLREKLFF.

The rearrangement uses TRBV10-3 and TRBJ2-6; D remains unclear. Trimming left V 2 bases short and J 4 bases short, with 9 bases between. The CDR3 spans 15 residues. Germline-derived CDR1 and CDR2 are ENHRY and SYGVKD. The CDR3 nucleotides are TGTGCCATCAGTGAGACAGTAACCGGGGCCAACGTCCTGACTTTC. Amino acid sequence: CAISETVTGANVLTF.

The chain carries TRBV10-2 and TRBJ1-5; 8 nucleotides match TRBD1. Germline values: CDR1 WSHSY, CDR2 SAAADI. The CDR3 has 17 residues. V lost 5 bases, J lost 1 base, and 10 bases stayed unmatched. The CDR3 sequence is CASSKTGATLSNQPQHF. The CDR3 DNA reads TGCGCCAGCAGTAAGACAGGGGCTACACTAAGCAATCAGCCCCAGCATTTT.

This clone has a single count. This rearrangement joins TRBV7-9 to TRBJ2-7; 7 bases are shared with TRBD2. The CDR3 is 15 amino acids. CDR1 and CDR2 (germline): SEHNR, FQNEAQ (reference sequence). The trim removed 1 base at V and 5 bases at J, leaving 8 bases unmatched. CDR3: CASSLEGGRADEQYF. DNA of the CDR3: TGTGCCAGCAGCTTAGAGGGCGGGAGAGCTGACGAGCAGTACTTC.

V gene TRBV29-1 combines with J gene TRBJ2-7; 8 nucleotides match TRBD1. The CDR3 loop spans 13 amino acids. Per germline, CDR1 SQVTM and CDR2 ANQGSEA. Trimming removed 5 bases from V and 4 bases from J; junction bases left unmatched: 7. The CDR3 is CSVPGTGSYEQYF. Here the CDR3 DNA reads TGCAGCGTTCCCGGGACAGGTTCGTACGAGCAGTACTTC.

The rearrangement uses TRBV10-3 and TRBJ2-1; D may be TRBD1 or TRBD2 (5 bases each). Deletions cut 7 bases from V and 10 bases from J, with 20 bases between. The CDR3 consists of 14 residues. From germline, CDR1 is ENHRY and CDR2 SYGVKD. CDR3 region: CAIMTGRNNDEQFF. The CDR3 coding sequence is TGTGCCATCATGACGGGACGCAACAATGACGAGCAGTTCTTC.

V usage is TRBV5-1 and J usage is TRBJ2-1; D gene uncertain. The CDR3 contains 12 residues. V lost 0 bases and J 8 bases, leaving 6 bases between the germline ends. CDR1 SGHRS and CDR2 YFSETQ come from the germline V gene. CDR3 loop: CASSLDNDEQFF. Written as DNA, the CDR3 is TGCGCCAGCAGCTTGGATAACGATGAGCAGTTCTTC. The variable domain in full, with the rest retrieved from reference TRBV5-1 and TRBJ2-1, is KAGVTQTPRYLIKTRGQQVTLSCSPISGHRSVSWYQQTPGQGLQFLFEYFSETQRNKGNFPGRFSGRQFSNSRSEMNVSTLELGDSALYLCASSLDNDEQFFGPGTRLTVL.

This clone appeared a few times. V usage is TRBV19 and J usage is TRBJ1-5; D not resolved. V lost 9 bases and J lost 2, with 8 bases in between. Germline V gives CDR1 LNHDA, CDR2 SQIVND (reference sequence). The CDR3 covers 12 residues. The CDR3 coding sequence is TGTGCCAGCGTTCGTGGCAATCAGCCCCAGCATTTT. Translated, it gives CASVRGNQPQHF.